These T cell receptor beta chains were read from a single sample in a study of monozygotic twins with inflammatory bowel disease. One entry per CDR3 protein, without DNA, is what TCRdb gives after re-calling the 5' RACE reads. The sample table includes 420,000 or so distinct CDR3 sequences. Sequencing was done on a sample of blood. The receptors stem from a human donor with ulcerative colitis or Crohn's disease, or a healthy co-twin of an affected twin (not recorded which). The CDR3 runs from the conserved cysteine through the conserved F or W.

TRBJ2-5 TRBV6-1 CASSEAMRLGETQNF
TRBJ2-5 TRBV7-2 CASSSPEGGWGETQYF
TRBJ2-2 TRBV5-1 CASSLAADSTGELFF
TRBJ1-3 TRBV5-1 CASSFISGYSGNTIYF
TRBJ1-1 TRBV20-1 CSVFFFGTGNTEAFF
TRBJ2-1 TRBV5-1 CASSSDRDRPFF
TRBJ1-2 TRBV7-2 CASSLVGTTNYGYTF
TRBJ2-3 TRBV29-1 CQNPGSLTDTQYF
TRBJ2-3 TRBV7-2 CASSYSDRGTDTQYF
TRBJ1-1 TRBV5-1 CASSPGQGRAFF
TRBJ1-4 TRBV15 CATSRLAQINEKLFF
TRBJ2-7 TRBV7-2 CASSRTSGPYEQYF
TRBJ1-3 TRBV20-1 CSARGTHSGNTIYF
TRBJ2-1 TRBV5-1 CASSLSGQGNNEQFF
TRBJ2-6 TRBV20-1 CSARVGSSRSPSGANVLTF
TRBJ1-2 TRBV9 CASSVEGVVGYIF
TRBJ2-5 TRBV7-9 CASSQGLAPETQYF